Listed below are T cell receptor beta chains from one sample, sequenced in a study of cytomegalovirus exposure and HLA in healthy donors. Only in-frame clones appear in the TCRdb table, and some are missing; sequencing was by immunoSEQ multiplex PCR. The profile shows about 110,000 clones, over 75% of them singletons. Sequencing used PBMCs. These receptors originate from a woman aged 18-30 years in good health and CMV-seronegative. Both conserved end residues are part of each CDR3. Fields, in order: V gene, J gene, CDR3 protein.

>TRBV12-5|TRBJ1-2
CASGLVRARNYGYTF
>TRBV27|TRBJ2-3
CASSLRGLDTQYF
>TRBV2|TRBJ2-7
CASRLGGREQYF
>TRBV19|TRBJ2-7
CASSPRASIGSEQYF
>TRBV4-1|TRBJ1-6
CASSQEGLSPLHF
>TRBV13|TRBJ2-7
CASSLGTVSPSGDPYEQYF
>TRBV9|TRBJ2-7
CASSVTGKPYEQYF
>TRBV18|TRBJ1-5
CASSPLQGLDQPQHF
>TRBV18|TRBJ2-5
CASSPRVTTAQETQYF
>TRBV7-9|TRBJ2-5
CASSQETQYF
>TRBV30|TRBJ1-5
CASSGGAQPQHF
>TRBV7-6|TRBJ2-1
CASSEANNEQFF
>TRBV6-1|TRBJ1-2
CASSDFPGDGYTF
>TRBV4-1|TRBJ1-4
CASSQELVATNEKLFF
>TRBV5-1|TRBJ2-6
CASSLARLSGANVLTF
>TRBV2|TRBJ1-1
CASCREANTEAFF
>TRBV19|TRBJ2-3
CASSMRVAGGADTQYF
>TRBV29-1|TRBJ1-1
CSVEDLGDRVHRGEAFF
>TRBV6-1|TRBJ2-7
CASSEAQADNTYEQYF
>TRBV9|TRBJ1-2
CASSPPGSYGYTF